This T cell receptor beta chain was retrieved from a study of shared clonotypes between healthy human individuals. Study findings and constraints: Enrolling few donors narrowed the genetic and exposure-history diversity that was represented.

The CDR3 consists of 16 residues. CDR1 is SGDLS and CDR2 is YYNGEE in the germline V gene. Trimming at V came to 2 bases and at J to 2 bases, leaving 3 bases not matched to a gene. For this clone: The antigen is undetermined. The sample has other DNA sequences that encode this CDR3 too.

This table comes from immunoSEQ multiplex PCR, and its TCRdb copy is limited to in-frame clones, with some not included. The table has around 2.1 million clones, 95% seen once. Sequenced input: naive CD4+ T cells sorted from blood. Subset in this sample: CD45RA+ positively selected. The TCR sequence derives from a man between 18 and 35 years old in good health. The chain recombines TRBV9 with TRBJ2-5, with TRBD2 matching 13 bases. Written as DNA, the CDR3 is TGTGCCAGCAGCGTGGGGACTAGCGGGGTTCAAGAGACCCAGTACTTC. The encoded protein is CASSVGTSGVQETQYF.